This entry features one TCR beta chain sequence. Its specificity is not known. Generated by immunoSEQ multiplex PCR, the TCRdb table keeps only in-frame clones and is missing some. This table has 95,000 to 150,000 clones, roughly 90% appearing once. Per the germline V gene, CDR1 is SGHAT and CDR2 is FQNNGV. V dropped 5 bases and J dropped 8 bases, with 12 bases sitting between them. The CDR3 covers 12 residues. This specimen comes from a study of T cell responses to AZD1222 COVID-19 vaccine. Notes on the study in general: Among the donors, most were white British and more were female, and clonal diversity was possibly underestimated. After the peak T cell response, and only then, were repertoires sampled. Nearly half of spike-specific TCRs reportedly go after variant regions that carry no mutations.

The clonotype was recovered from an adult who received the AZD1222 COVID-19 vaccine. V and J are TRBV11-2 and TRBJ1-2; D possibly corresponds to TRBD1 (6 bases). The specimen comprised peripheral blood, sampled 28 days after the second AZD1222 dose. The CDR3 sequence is CASSTQGRGYTF. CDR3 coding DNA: TGTGCCAGCAGCACCCAGGGGAGGGGCTACACCTTC. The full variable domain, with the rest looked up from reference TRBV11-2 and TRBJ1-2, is EAGVAQSPRYKIIEKRQSVAFWCNPISGHATLYWYQQILGQGPKLLIQFQNNGVVDDSQLPKDRFSAERLKGVDSTLKIQPAKLEDSAVYLCASSTQGRGYTFGSGTRLTVV.